The next 22 T cell receptor beta chains were all read from a single sample in a study of cytomegalovirus exposure and HLA in healthy donors. The PCR ran on 60 Vbeta and 13 Jbeta primers. Sequencing was performed with immunoSEQ multiplex PCR; in TCRdb, only in-frame clones are kept and a portion is missing. This repertoire shows 120,000 to 150,000 clones, around 82% found once; its top ten account for around 6.6%. The sample was PBMCs. The receptors originated from a middle-aged woman in good health and CMV-seropositive.

This clone was seen a handful of times. V and J are TRBV7-9 and TRBJ2-7; D possibly corresponds to TRBD2 (5 bases). Germline-derived CDR1 and CDR2 are SEHNR and FQNEAQ (reference sequence). V lost 1 base, J lost 3 bases, and 13 bases lay in between. The CDR3 has 15 residues. Here the CDR3 reads CASSLGERSIYEQYF. CDR3 DNA sequence: TGTGCCAGCAGCTTAGGTGAGCGGTCCATCTACGAGCAGTACTTC.

The chain employs TRBV15 and TRBJ2-3; 9 bases are a match to TRBD1. V dropped 9 bases and J dropped 5; count of bases not matched to a gene: 6. CDR3 length: 13 amino acids. Germline CDR1 reads LNHNV; CDR2 reads YYDKDF (reference sequence). This chain's CDR3 is CATVGQGKDTQYF. The CDR3 DNA reads TGTGCCACAGTCGGACAGGGGAAAGATACGCAGTATTTT.

About this clone itself: Different DNA sequences within this sample yield the same CDR3. The V call is TRBV28, the J call TRBJ1-2; D may be TRBD1 (6 bases). From germline, CDR1 is MDHEN and CDR2 SYDVKM. There are 12 residues in the CDR3. The ends were cut back, 8 bases at V and 5 bases at J, with 12 bases in the middle. The CDR3 sequence: CASSFQGYGYTF. CDR3 in DNA: TGTGCCAGCTCTTTCCAGGGGTATGGCTACACCTTC.

Concerning this clone itself: The sample carries other DNA sequences with the same CDR3. The rearrangement joins TRBV4-1 to TRBJ2-1; possibly TRBD2 for D (6 bases). The CDR3 consists of 14 residues. With 1 base removed from V and 4 bases from J, the gap between germline ends came to 8 bases. Germline CDR1 MGHRA, CDR2 YSYEKL. The CDR3 here is CASSQGLAYNEQFF. In DNA form, the CDR3 reads TGCGCCAGCAGCCAAGGGCTAGCGTACAATGAGCAGTTCTTC.

The chain uses TRBV4-2 and TRBJ2-2, with 8 bases aligning to TRBD2. The V gene end was trimmed by 1 base and the J gene end by 6 bases; junction bases not matched to a gene: 10. The CDR3 spans 17 residues. CDR1 and CDR2 (germline): LGHNA, YNFKEQ. This CDR3 reads CASSQGRGLAGPGELFF. The CDR3 region has the DNA TGTGCCAGCAGCCAAGGAAGAGGACTAGCTGGGCCCGGGGAGCTGTTTTTT.

The chain has TRBV6-5 and TRBJ1-2, with D possibly matching TRBD1 (6 bases). V lost 5 bases to trimming and J lost 2 bases, with 15 bases between them. This CDR3 is 15 amino acids long. CDR1 MNHEY and CDR2 SVGAGI come from the germline V gene. The chain's CDR3 is CASSRTDRWNYGYTF. The CDR3 DNA reads TGTGCCAGCAGTAGGACGGACAGATGGAACTATGGCTACACCTTC.

This clone was observed a handful of times. The genes are TRBV18 and TRBJ2-7; 14 bases are shared with TRBD2. Germline-derived CDR1 and CDR2 are KGHSH and LQKENI. V lost 3 bases to trimming and J lost 7 bases; unmatched junction nucleotides: 5. The CDR3 contains 15 residues. For the CDR3, the DNA is TGTGCCAGCTCACCGGGACTAGCGGGAGCTAGGGAGCAGTACTTC. This encodes CASSPGLAGAREQYF.

The chain links TRBV5-8 to TRBJ2-2; D remains unclear. CDR1 is SGHTS, CDR2 YDEGEE, per germline. The V gene lost 0 bases and the J gene lost 13 bases, with 7 bases spanning the gap. The CDR3 has 11 amino acids. Here the CDR3 reads CASSLAGWLFF. The DNA of the CDR3 is TGTGCCAGCAGCTTGGCAGGTTGGCTGTTTTTT.

The chain employs TRBV11-2 and TRBJ2-7; no clear D gene. This CDR3 has 17 residues. The germline gives CDR1 SGHAT, CDR2 FQNNGV. V was trimmed by 2 bases and J by 3 bases, leaving 20 bases between them. The CDR3 nucleotides read TGTGCCAGCAGCTTAATCCCACACACGTTATCCTTCTACGAGCAGTACTTC. Amino acids: CASSLIPHTLSFYEQYF.

The V and J genes are TRBV28 and TRBJ2-7; 9 bases map to TRBD2. V lost 3 bases and J lost 3; bases outside the gene matches: 3. The CDR3 has 14 amino acids. The V gene's germline CDR1 is MDHEN and CDR2 SYDVKM. The CDR3 region has the DNA TGTGCCAGCAGTTTGCGGGGGGGTAGCTACGAGCAGTACTTC. Translated, it gives CASSLRGGSYEQYF. Complete variable domain (other parts from reference TRBV28 and TRBJ2-7): DVKVTQSSRYLVKRTGEKVFLECVQDMDHENMFWYRQDPGLGLRLIYFSYDVKMKEKGDIPEGYSVSREKKERFSLILESASTNQTSMYLCASSLRGGSYEQYFGPGTRLTVT.

The chain employs TRBV5-4 and TRBJ2-5; maybe TRBD2 (6 bases). V lost 0 bases and J 5 bases, leaving 11 bases between the germline ends. The CDR3 length is 14 residues. Germline-derived CDR1 and CDR2 are SGHNT and YYREEE (reference sequence). The chain's CDR3 is CASSLDAGSETQYF. As DNA, the CDR3 is TGTGCCAGCAGCTTGGATGCGGGGAGTGAGACCCAGTACTTC.

The CDR3 here is CASSPGQGNNEQFF. CDR3 DNA: TGTGCCAGCAGCCCAGGACAGGGGAACAATGAGCAGTTCTTC. V gene TRBV9 combines with J gene TRBJ2-1, with 9 positions matching TRBD1. V trimming: 4 bases; J trimming: 5 bases; junction bases outside the gene matches: 4. In germline, CDR1 is SGDLS, CDR2 YYNGEE. The CDR3 has 14 amino acids.

The chain carries TRBV5-1 and TRBJ2-1; D is unclear. Germline V gene lookup returns CDR1 SGHRS and CDR2 YFSETQ. The germline V and J ends were trimmed by 0 bases and 8 bases, with 9 bases remaining between them. CDR3 length equals 13 residues. The CDR3 coding sequence is TGCGCCAGCAGCTTGGCGCTCGCGGATGAGCAGTTCTTC. It codes for CASSLALADEQFF. Full variable domain (remainder filled in from reference TRBV5-1 and TRBJ2-1): KAGVTQTPRYLIKTRGQQVTLSCSPISGHRSVSWYQQTPGQGLQFLFEYFSETQRNKGNFPGRFSGRQFSNSRSEMNVSTLELGDSALYLCASSLALADEQFFGPGTRLTVL.

This rearrangement joins TRBV28 to TRBJ1-5; no reliable D call. The CDR3 has 13 amino acids. Per germline, CDR1 MDHEN and CDR2 SYDVKM. Trimming removed 5 bases at V and 3 bases at J, with 8 bases between. CDR3 in DNA: TGTGCCAGCAGTCCGCTAAACAATCAGCCCCAGCATTTT. The encoded protein is CASSPLNNQPQHF.

The chain uses TRBV5-1 and TRBJ2-7, with D maybe TRBD1 (5 bases). Per germline, CDR1 SGHRS and CDR2 YFSETQ. The CDR3 extends over 14 amino acids. Trimming shortened V by 1 base and J by 7 bases, and 15 bases separated the two germline ends. CDR3 residues: CASSLYSVSGEQYF. In nucleotides, the CDR3 is TGCGCCAGCAGCTTGTATTCGGTATCAGGGGAGCAGTACTTC.

This clone was counted a few times. The V gene is TRBV25-1, the J gene TRBJ1-5, with D possibly matching TRBD1 (5 bases). The CDR3 spans 13 residues. V was clipped by 2 bases and J by 4 bases, with 6 bases between them. Per germline, CDR1 MGHDK and CDR2 SYGVNS. The CDR3 region is CASSEAGNQPQHF. The CDR3, as DNA: TGTGCCAGCAGTGAAGCAGGGAATCAGCCCCAGCATTTT. Full variable domain (rest looked up from reference TRBV25-1 and TRBJ1-5): EADIYQTPRYLVIGTGKKITLECSQTMGHDKMYWYQQDPGMELHLIHYSYGVNSTEKGDLSSESTVSRIRTEHFPLTLESARPSHTSQYLCASSEAGNQPQHFGDGTRLSIL.

The DNA for the CDR3 is TGCGCCAGCAGCCATGTCAAGGGAGTGACTAACAGGGCAACTAATGAAAAACTGTTTTTT. Translation gives CASSHVKGVTNRATNEKLFF. The genes are TRBV4-1 and TRBJ1-4; a weak D match, TRBD1 (6 bases). CDR1 MGHRA and CDR2 YSYEKL come from the germline V gene. The germline V and J ends were trimmed by 3 bases and 0 bases, with 23 bases remaining between them. The CDR3 is made up of 20 amino acids.

The chain carries TRBV15 and TRBJ2-1; 8 bases align to TRBD1. The germline gives CDR1 LNHNV, CDR2 YYDKDF (reference sequence). V shed 3 bases, J shed 4 bases, and the junction held 8 bases outside the gene matches. This CDR3 comprises 16 residues. CDR3: CATSSRQGTPYNEQFF. The CDR3 DNA reads as TGTGCCACCAGCAGTCGACAGGGGACCCCGTACAATGAGCAGTTCTTC.

V gene TRBV27 combines with J gene TRBJ2-1; a weak D match, TRBD1 (6 bases). The germline CDR1 and CDR2 sequences are MNHEY and SMNVEV (reference sequence). This CDR3 is built from 12 residues. Deletions cut 6 bases from V and 4 bases from J, with 7 bases between. This chain's CDR3 is CASRRGYNEQFF. DNA of the CDR3: TGTGCCAGCAGAAGGGGGTACAATGAGCAGTTCTTC.

The V gene is TRBV2, the J gene TRBJ1-4; no firm D call. The V end lost 3 bases, the J end lost 7 bases, and 9 bases lay between the germline ends. This CDR3 contains 13 residues. Germline assignment: CDR1 SNHLY and CDR2 FYNNEI. Here the CDR3 DNA reads TGTGCCAGCAGTGACGGGGTGGGTGAAAAACTGTTTTTT. Encoded protein: CASSDGVGEKLFF.

For the CDR3, the DNA is TGTGCCAGCAGCTTGGAACAGGCAGTTGGCTACACCTTC. It encodes CASSLEQAVGYTF. The rearrangement joins TRBV5-4 to TRBJ1-2; TRBD1 might be the D (5 bases). Trimming removed 0 bases at V and 7 bases at J, with 10 bases between. Germline V gives CDR1 SGHNT, CDR2 YYREEE (reference sequence). This CDR3 has 13 residues.

V usage is TRBV11-3 and J usage is TRBJ2-1; D uncertain. The CDR3 totals 14 residues. Germline V gene sequence: CDR1 SGHNT, CDR2 YENEEA. The V and J ends lost 5 bases and 0 bases respectively, with 8 bases between them. The CDR3 DNA sequence: TGTGCCAGCAGCCACTCGAGCTCCTACAATGAGCAGTTCTTC. Amino acids: CASSHSSSYNEQFF.